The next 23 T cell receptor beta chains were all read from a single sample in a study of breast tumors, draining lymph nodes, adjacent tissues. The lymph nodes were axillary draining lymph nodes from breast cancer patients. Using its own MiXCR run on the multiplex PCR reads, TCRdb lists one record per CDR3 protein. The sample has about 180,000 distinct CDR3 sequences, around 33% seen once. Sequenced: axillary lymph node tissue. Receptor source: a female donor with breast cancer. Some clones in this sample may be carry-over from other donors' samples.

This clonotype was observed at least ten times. In DNA form, the CDR3 reads TGCGCCAGCAGCCAAGATGCAGGCGAGCAGTTCTTC. Its protein product is CASSQDAGEQFF. The gene calls are TRBV4-1 and TRBJ2-1; D unclear. This CDR3 spans 12 amino acids. Germline assignment: CDR1 MGHRA and CDR2 YSYEKL. Trimming took 0 bases from V and 10 from J, leaving 7 bases between them.

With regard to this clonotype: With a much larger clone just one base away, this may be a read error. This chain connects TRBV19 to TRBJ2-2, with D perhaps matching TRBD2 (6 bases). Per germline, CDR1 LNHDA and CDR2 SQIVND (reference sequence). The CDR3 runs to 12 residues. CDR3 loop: CASSAGAGGLFF. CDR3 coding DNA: TGTGCCAGTTCAGCCGGCGCCGGGGGGCTGTTTTTT. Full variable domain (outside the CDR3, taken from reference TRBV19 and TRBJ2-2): DGGITQSPKYLFRKEGQNVTLSCEQNLNHDAMYWYRQDPGQGLRLIYYSQIVNDFQKGDIAEGYSVSREKKESFPLTVTSAQKNPTAFYLCASSAGAGGLFFGEGSRLTVL.

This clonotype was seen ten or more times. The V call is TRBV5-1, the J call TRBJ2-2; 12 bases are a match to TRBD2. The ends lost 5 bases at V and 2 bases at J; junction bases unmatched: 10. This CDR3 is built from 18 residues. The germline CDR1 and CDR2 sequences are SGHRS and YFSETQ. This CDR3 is CASRLGLAGGPNTGELFF. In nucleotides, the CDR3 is TGCGCCAGCAGACTCGGGCTAGCGGGAGGGCCTAACACCGGGGAGCTGTTTTTT.

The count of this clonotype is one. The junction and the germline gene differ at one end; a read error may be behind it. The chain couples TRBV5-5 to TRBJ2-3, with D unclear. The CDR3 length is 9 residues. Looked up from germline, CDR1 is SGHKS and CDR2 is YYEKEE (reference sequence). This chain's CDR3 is CASSSSGGF. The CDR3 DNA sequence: TGTGCCAGCAGCTCCTCCGGCGGTTTC.

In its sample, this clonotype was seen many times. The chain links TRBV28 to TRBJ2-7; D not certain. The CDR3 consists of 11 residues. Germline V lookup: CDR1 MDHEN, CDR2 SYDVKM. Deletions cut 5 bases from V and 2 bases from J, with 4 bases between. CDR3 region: CASSPPYEQYF. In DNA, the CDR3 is TGTGCCAGCAGTCCCCCCTACGAGCAGTACTTC.

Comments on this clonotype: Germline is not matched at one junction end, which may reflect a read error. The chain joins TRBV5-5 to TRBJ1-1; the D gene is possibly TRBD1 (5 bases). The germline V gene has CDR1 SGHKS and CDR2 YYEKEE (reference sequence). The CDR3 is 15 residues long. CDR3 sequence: CASSLVVGVGTEAFF. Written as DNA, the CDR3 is TGTGCCAGTAGCTTGGTTGTGGGGGTGGGCACTGAAGCTTTCTTT.

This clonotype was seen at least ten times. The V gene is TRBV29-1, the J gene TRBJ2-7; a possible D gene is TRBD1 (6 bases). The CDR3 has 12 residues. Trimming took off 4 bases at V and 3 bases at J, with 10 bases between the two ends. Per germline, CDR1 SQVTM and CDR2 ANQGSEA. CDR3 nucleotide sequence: TGCAGCGTTGTCTGGGGGCACTACGAGCAGTACTTC. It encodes CSVVWGHYEQYF.

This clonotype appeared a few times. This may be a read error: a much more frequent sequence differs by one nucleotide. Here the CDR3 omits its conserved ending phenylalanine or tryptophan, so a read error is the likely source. CDR3 protein: CASSLAPQLYEQYL. CDR3 coding DNA: TGTGCCAGCAGCTTAGCTCCCCAGCTCTACGAGCAGTACCTC. The chain combines TRBV7-6 with TRBJ2-7; D remains ambiguous. This CDR3 contains 14 residues. In germline, CDR1 is SGHVS, CDR2 FNYEAQ. V lost 0 bases, J lost 3 bases, and 9 bases lay in between.

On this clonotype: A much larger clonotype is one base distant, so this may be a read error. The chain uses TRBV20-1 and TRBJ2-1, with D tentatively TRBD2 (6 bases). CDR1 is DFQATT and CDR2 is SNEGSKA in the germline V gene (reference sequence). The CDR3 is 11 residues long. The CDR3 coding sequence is TGCAGCCTTGGAGGGCCGAATGAGCAGTCCTTC. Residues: CSLGGPNEQSF.

In DNA form, the CDR3 reads TGTGCCACCAGTACTGATAGGACAGGGGAAAGGAATGAGCAGTTCTTC. Translation gives CATSTDRTGERNEQFF. The genes are TRBV24-1 and TRBJ2-1, with 9 nucleotides matching TRBD1. V lost 6 bases to trimming and J lost 7 bases; unmatched junction nucleotides: 12. The CDR3 runs to 16 residues. The germline gives CDR1 KGHDR, CDR2 SFDVKD.

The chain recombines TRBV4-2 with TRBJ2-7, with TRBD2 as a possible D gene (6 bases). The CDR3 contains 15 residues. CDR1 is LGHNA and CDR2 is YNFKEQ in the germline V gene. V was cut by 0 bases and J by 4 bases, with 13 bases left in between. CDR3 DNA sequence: TGTGCCAGCAGCCAAGAGTTCTCGGCGGGATACGAGCAGTACTTC. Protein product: CASSQEFSAGYEQYF.

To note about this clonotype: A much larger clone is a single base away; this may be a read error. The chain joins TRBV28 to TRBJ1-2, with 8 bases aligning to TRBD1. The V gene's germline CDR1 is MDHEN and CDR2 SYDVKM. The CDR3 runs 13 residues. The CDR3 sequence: CASRAGGNFGYTF. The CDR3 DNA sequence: TGTGCCAGCAGGGCAGGGGGCAACTTTGGCTACACCTTC.

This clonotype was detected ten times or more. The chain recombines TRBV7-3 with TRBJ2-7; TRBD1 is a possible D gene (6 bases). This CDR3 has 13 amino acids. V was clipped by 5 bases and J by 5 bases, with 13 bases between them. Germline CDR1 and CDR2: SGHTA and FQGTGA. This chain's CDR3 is CASSPDSHNEQYF. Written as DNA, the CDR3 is TGTGCCAGCAGCCCGGACAGCCACAACGAGCAGTACTTC.

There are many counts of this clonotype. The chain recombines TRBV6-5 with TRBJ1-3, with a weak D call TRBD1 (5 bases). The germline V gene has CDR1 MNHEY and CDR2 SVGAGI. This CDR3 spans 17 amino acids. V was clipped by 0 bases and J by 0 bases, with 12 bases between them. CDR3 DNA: TGTGCCAGCAGTTACTCTCCAGGGATAAGCTCTGGAAACACCATATATTTT. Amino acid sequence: CASSYSPGISSGNTIYF.

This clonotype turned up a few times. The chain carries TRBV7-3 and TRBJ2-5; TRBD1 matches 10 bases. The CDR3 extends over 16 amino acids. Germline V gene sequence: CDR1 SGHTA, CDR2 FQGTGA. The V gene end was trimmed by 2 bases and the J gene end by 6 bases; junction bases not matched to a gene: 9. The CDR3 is CASSLLGGDRGQTQYF. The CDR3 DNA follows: TGTGCCAGCAGCTTATTAGGGGGGGACAGGGGACAGACCCAGTACTTC.

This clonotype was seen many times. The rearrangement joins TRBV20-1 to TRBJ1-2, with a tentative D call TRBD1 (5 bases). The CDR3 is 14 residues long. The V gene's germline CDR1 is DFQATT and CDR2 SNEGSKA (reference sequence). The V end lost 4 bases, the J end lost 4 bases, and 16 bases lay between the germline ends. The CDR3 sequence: CSAIPLDIFYGYTF. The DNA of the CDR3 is TGCAGTGCTATTCCCCTGGACATTTTCTATGGCTACACCTTC.

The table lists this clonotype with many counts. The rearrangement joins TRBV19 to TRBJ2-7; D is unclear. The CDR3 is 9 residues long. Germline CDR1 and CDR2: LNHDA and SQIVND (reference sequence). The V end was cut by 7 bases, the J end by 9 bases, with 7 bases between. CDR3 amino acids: CASNPLQYF. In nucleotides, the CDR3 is TGTGCCAGTAACCCCCTGCAGTACTTC.

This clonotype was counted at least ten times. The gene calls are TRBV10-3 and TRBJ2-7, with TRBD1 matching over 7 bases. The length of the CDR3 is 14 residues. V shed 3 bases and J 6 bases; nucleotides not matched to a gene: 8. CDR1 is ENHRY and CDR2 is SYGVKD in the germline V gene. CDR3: CAISESGGPGEQYF. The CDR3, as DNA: TGTGCCATCAGTGAATCAGGGGGACCCGGCGAGCAGTACTTC.

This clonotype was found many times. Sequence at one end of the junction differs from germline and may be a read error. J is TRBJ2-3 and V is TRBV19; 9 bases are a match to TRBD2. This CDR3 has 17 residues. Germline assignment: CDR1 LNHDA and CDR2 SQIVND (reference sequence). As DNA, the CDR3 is TGTGCCAGTAGGATAGTCGGCGGGGGGGCGGGCACAGATACGCAGTATTTT. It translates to CASRIVGGGAGTDTQYF.

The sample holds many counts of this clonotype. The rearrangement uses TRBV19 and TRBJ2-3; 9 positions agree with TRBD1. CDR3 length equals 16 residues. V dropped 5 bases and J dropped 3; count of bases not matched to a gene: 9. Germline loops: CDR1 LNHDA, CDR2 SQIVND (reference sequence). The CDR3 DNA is TGTGCCAGTAGTCGACAGGGGGAAGCGAGGACAGATACGCAGTATTTT. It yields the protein CASSRQGEARTDTQYF.

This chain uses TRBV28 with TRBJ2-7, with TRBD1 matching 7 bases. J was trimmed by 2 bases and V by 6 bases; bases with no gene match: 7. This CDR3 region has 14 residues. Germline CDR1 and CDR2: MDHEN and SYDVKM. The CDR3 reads CASRSPGQTYEQYF. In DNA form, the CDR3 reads TGTGCCAGCAGATCCCCGGGACAGACCTACGAGCAGTACTTC. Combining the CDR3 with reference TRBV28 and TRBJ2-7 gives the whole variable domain DVKVTQSSRYLVKRTGEKVFLECVQDMDHENMFWYRQDPGLGLRLIYFSYDVKMKEKGDIPEGYSVSREKKERFSLILESASTNQTSMYLCASRSPGQTYEQYFGPGTRLTVT.

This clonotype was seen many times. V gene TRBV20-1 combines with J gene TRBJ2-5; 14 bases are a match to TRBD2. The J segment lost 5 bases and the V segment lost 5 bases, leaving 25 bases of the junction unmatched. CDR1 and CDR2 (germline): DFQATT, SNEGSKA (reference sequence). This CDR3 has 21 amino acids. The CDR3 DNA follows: TGCAGTGCTCCCCCTCTCCTCAATCAGGGACTAGCGGGAGTTGCTCGCGAGACCCAGTACTTC. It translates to CSAPPLLNQGLAGVARETQYF.

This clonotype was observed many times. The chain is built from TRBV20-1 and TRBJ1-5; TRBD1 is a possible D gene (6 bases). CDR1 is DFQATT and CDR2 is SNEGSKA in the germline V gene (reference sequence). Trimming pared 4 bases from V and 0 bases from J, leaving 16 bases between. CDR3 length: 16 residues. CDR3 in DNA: TGCAGTGCTAAAAAGGACGGGGGCCCTAGCAATCAGCCCCAGCATTTT. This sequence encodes CSAKKDGGPSNQPQHF.